This T cell receptor beta chain derives from a study of cytomegalovirus exposure and HLA in healthy donors. The V and J ends lost 0 bases and 0 bases respectively, with 17 bases between them. CDR1 LGHNA and CDR2 YSLEER come from the germline V gene. This CDR3 region has 19 residues. PCR employed 60 Vbeta and 13 Jbeta primers. The table came from immunoSEQ multiplex PCR; TCRdb's copy has only in-frame clones and leaves some out. The table includes 200,000 to 250,000 clones, roughly 82% detected once. The genes are TRBV4-3 and TRBJ1-4, with a tentative D call TRBD1 (6 bases). The sequenced sample was PBMCs. The TCR was taken from a woman aged 40 to 55 in good health and CMV-seropositive. CDR3 region: CASSQEVRGSRATNEKLFF. DNA of the CDR3: TGCGCCAGCAGCCAAGAGGTCAGGGGATCCCGTGCAACTAATGAAAAACTGTTTTTT.